The text below deals with one T cell receptor (beta chain). The germline V gene has CDR1 LGHNA and CDR2 YSLEER. This CDR3 spans 13 amino acids. The V gene lost 0 bases and the J gene lost 8 bases, with 10 bases spanning the gap. Authors' methods: How many nucleated cells were present was estimated from reference gene primer amplification. Here immunoSEQ multiplex PCR was the method, and the copy in TCRdb shows in-frame clones only, minus some. V, J and clone size are taken as reported in that table, and D and trimming were inferred from the DNA itself. The sample has about 94,000 clones; roughly four fifths are singletons. This sample is drawn from a study of blood T cell repertoires in COVID-19. About the study: Some COVID-19 samples were acute and others convalescent; all came from the United States, Italy and Spain. T cells, B-cell-depleted T cells, or PBMCs supplied cDNA or gDNA.

This chain joins TRBV4-3 and TRBJ1-2, with D unresolved. This TCR came from a man aged 55 to 70 with acute or convalescent COVID-19. Sequencing was done on a sample of peripheral blood. Written as DNA, the CDR3 is TGCGCCAGCAGCCAAGATCGGGGTTTCGGCTACACCTTC. As protein: CASSQDRGFGYTF.